This T cell receptor beta chain was captured in a study of OX40 agonist ivuxolimab in advanced cancers. The cohort excluded patients with autoimmune disease history or systemic immunosuppression. Blood samples were obtained at baseline, cycle 4 day 1, and cycle 7 day 1. Study results and caveats: Among the lowest levels of clonal expansion were found in partial responders at 0.1-3.0 mg/kg. CD8+ T cells averaged more expanded clones than CD4+.

V shed 0 bases and J shed 2 bases, with 13 bases lying between them. Germline assignment: CDR1 MNHEY and CDR2 SMNVEV (reference sequence). CDR3 length: 16 residues. TCRdb's copy holds only in-frame clones and misses some; the assay was immunoSEQ multiplex PCR. Counted here are 85,000 to 100,000 clones, roughly 89% occurring once; the ten biggest clones make up 0.7% to 0.9%. This clone was counted between two and nine times. Antigen: not known. The rearrangement joins TRBV27 to TRBJ1-2; D perhaps matches TRBD1 (6 bases). The input for sequencing was CD4+ or CD8+ T cells sorted from blood, taken in a trial of the OX40 agonist ivuxolimab. The source of this sequence is an adult with an advanced solid tumor such as melanoma, head and neck, liver or kidney cancer. CDR3 amino acids: CASSLSKGTGNYGYTF. The CDR3, as DNA: TGTGCCAGCAGTTTATCGAAAGGTACAGGGAACTATGGCTACACCTTC.